The entry below describes one T cell receptor (beta chain). This sample was included in a study of cytomegalovirus exposure and HLA in healthy donors. Sequencing used immunoSEQ multiplex PCR; TCRdb keeps in-frame clones, though not all of them. Of tens of thousands of clones detected, roughly 93% appear once; the ten largest clones hold about 0.7%. The germline V gene has CDR1 LNHDA and CDR2 SQIVND (reference sequence). J gave up 3 bases and V 6 bases, and 18 bases lay outside the gene matches. The length of the CDR3 is 20 residues. Sample: PBMCs. The V gene is TRBV19, the J gene TRBJ2-3; the match to TRBD2 covers 13 bases. This TCR came from a man aged 18-30 years in good health and CMV-seronegative. CDR3 region: CASSFEIILAGGRRTDTQYF. DNA of the CDR3: TGTGCCAGTAGCTTCGAGATTATACTAGCGGGGGGGCGAAGGACAGATACGCAGTATTTT.